These T cell receptor beta chains were read from a single sample in a study of blood T cell repertoires in COVID-19. Generated by immunoSEQ multiplex PCR, the TCRdb table keeps only in-frame clones and is missing some. There are roughly 84,000 clones in the sample; about 79% occur only once, and about 4% lies in the top ten. The sample taken for sequencing was peripheral blood. These receptors originate from a woman aged 50 to 60 with acute or convalescent COVID-19. Each CDR3 is given with its conserved first and last residue. A D gene is named only where the DNA matches it firmly. Part of the rows lack a size; the others show once, few, many or a class for expanded clones.

CDR3: CASMWRSDSNQPQHF; DNA: TGTGCCAGTATGTGGAGATCTGATAGCAATCAGCCCCAGCATTTT; V: TRBV19; size: NA; D: NA; J: TRBJ1-5
CDR3: CASSPGTSGGFGEQYF; DNA: TGTGCCAGCAGCCCCGGGACTAGCGGGGGCTTCGGGGAGCAGTACTTC; V: TRBV28; size: NA; D: TRBD2; J: TRBJ2-7
CDR3: CASSQKQGPYGYTF; DNA: TGTGCCAGCAGCCAGAAACAGGGGCCCTATGGCTACACCTTC; V: TRBV3-1/TRBV3-2; size: once; D: TRBD1; J: TRBJ1-2
CDR3: CASRPTRITSYEQYF; DNA: TGTGCCAGCAGGCCAACTAGGATTACCTCCTACGAGCAGTACTTC; V: TRBV5-6; size: NA; D: NA; J: TRBJ2-7
CDR3: CASSQDRGLEAFF; DNA: TGCGCCAGCAGCCAAGATAGGGGATTGGAAGCTTTCTTT; V: TRBV4-1; size: NA; D: NA; J: TRBJ1-1
CDR3: CASSVQPPINNSPLHF; DNA: TGTGCCAGCAGTGTACAGCCTCCGATCAATAATTCACCCCTCCACTTT; V: TRBV6-1; size: few; D: NA; J: TRBJ1-6
CDR3: CASSQGGSNQPQHF; DNA: TGTGCCAGCAGTCAGGGGGGTAGCAATCAGCCCCAGCATTTT; V: TRBV28; size: NA; D: TRBD1; J: TRBJ1-5
CDR3: CASSQGPGKRETQYF; DNA: TGTGCCAGCAGCCAAGGGCCAGGGAAACGGGAGACCCAGTACTTC; V: TRBV3-1/TRBV3-2; size: few; D: NA; J: TRBJ2-5
CDR3: CAWSLQGTGELFF; DNA: TGTGCCTGGAGTCTCCAGGGGACCGGGGAGCTGTTTTTT; V: TRBV30; size: NA; D: NA; J: TRBJ2-2
CDR3: CASSYEGVPIYGYTF; DNA: TGTGCCAGCAGTTACGAGGGCGTACCGATCTATGGCTACACCTTC; V: TRBV6-2/TRBV6-3; size: NA; D: NA; J: TRBJ1-2
CDR3: CASSYHSNAPLHF; DNA: TGTGCCAGCAGTTACCACTCGAATGCACCCCTCCACTTT; V: TRBV6-2/TRBV6-3; size: once; D: NA; J: TRBJ1-6
CDR3: CASRTGQGAGGYTF; DNA: TGTGCCAGCAGAACTGGACAGGGGGCTGGGGGCTACACCTTC; V: TRBV27; size: NA; D: TRBD1; J: TRBJ1-2
CDR3: CASSPEGGYETQYF; DNA: TGTGCCAGCAGCCCCGAGGGGGGGTACGAGACCCAGTACTTC; V: TRBV5-4; size: NA; D: NA; J: TRBJ2-5
CDR3: CASSKTGVVNQPQHF; DNA: TGTGCCAGCAGCAAGACAGGAGTGGTTAACCAGCCCCAGCATTTT; V: TRBV27; size: NA; D: NA; J: TRBJ1-5
CDR3: CASSVEEVPLSGANVLTF; DNA: TGTGCCAGCAGCGTAGAAGAAGTCCCTCTATCTGGGGCCAACGTCCTGACTTTC; V: TRBV9; size: once; D: NA; J: TRBJ2-6
CDR3: CASSFGQGASYEQYF; DNA: TGTGCCAGCAGCTTCGGACAGGGGGCGTCCTACGAGCAGTACTTC; V: TRBV7-8; size: NA; D: TRBD1; J: TRBJ2-7
CDR3: CASSLSGTGRAETQYF; DNA: TGTGCCAGCAGCTTAAGTGGGACAGGGAGGGCAGAGACCCAGTACTTC; V: TRBV13; size: NA; D: TRBD1; J: TRBJ2-5
CDR3: CASSEGDWTRNHF; DNA: TGTGCCAGCAGTGAAGGTGATTGGACTAGAAACCATTTT; V: TRBV2; size: NA; D: TRBD2; J: TRBJ2-3
CDR3: CASSFHTSRAEQFF; DNA: TGTGCCAGCAGCTTTCACACTAGCCGGGCTGAGCAGTTCTTC; V: TRBV7-2; size: few; D: NA; J: TRBJ2-1
CDR3: CASSPGLAGTYEQYF; DNA: TGTGCCAGCAGCCCGGGACTAGCGGGCACCTACGAGCAGTACTTC; V: TRBV7-8; size: NA; D: TRBD2; J: TRBJ2-7
CDR3: CSATPGEGYTF; DNA: TGCAGTGCTACCCCCGGGGAAGGCTACACCTTC; V: TRBV20-1; size: NA; D: NA; J: TRBJ1-2
CDR3: CASFPDRFFPYGYTF; DNA: TGTGCCAGCTTCCCTGACAGGTTCTTCCCCTATGGCTACACCTTC; V: TRBV6-4; size: NA; D: NA; J: TRBJ1-2
CDR3: CASSIAFWADYEQYF; DNA: TGTGCCAGTAGTATAGCGTTTTGGGCAGACTACGAGCAGTACTTC; V: TRBV19; size: NA; D: NA; J: TRBJ2-7
CDR3: CASSQEGGDSNQPQHF; DNA: TGCGCCAGCAGCCAAGAAGGGGGGGATAGCAATCAGCCCCAGCATTTT; V: TRBV4-1; size: NA; D: NA; J: TRBJ1-5
CDR3: CASRSTQGTTEAFF; DNA: TGTGCCAGCAGATCCACCCAGGGGACCACTGAAGCTTTCTTT; V: TRBV7-2; size: NA; D: NA; J: TRBJ1-1
CDR3: CAIRERMPGNKAFF; DNA: TGTGCCATCCGAGAGAGGATGCCGGGGAATAAAGCTTTCTTT; V: TRBV10-3; size: NA; D: NA; J: TRBJ1-1
CDR3: CASRKSGGGNTIYF; DNA: TGTGCCAGTAGAAAATCAGGGGGTGGAAACACCATATATTTT; V: TRBV28; size: NA; D: TRBD1; J: TRBJ1-3
CDR3: CASSLPFWGQTNEKLFF; DNA: TGTGCCAGCAGTTTGCCCTTTTGGGGGCAAACTAATGAAAAACTGTTTTTT; V: TRBV28; size: NA; D: NA; J: TRBJ1-4
CDR3: CCLGRDVHYEQYF; DNA: TGTTGTTTGGGCCGCGATGTGCACTACGAGCAGTACTTC; V: TRBV25-1; size: NA; D: NA; J: TRBJ2-7
CDR3: CASSQDGKSTDTQYF; DNA: TGTGCCAGCAGCCAAGACGGGAAAAGCACAGATACGCAGTATTTT; V: TRBV3-1/TRBV3-2; size: NA; D: NA; J: TRBJ2-3
CDR3: CASSQGRTEAFF; DNA: TGCGCCAGCAGCCAGGGAAGGACAGAAGCTTTCTTT; V: TRBV4-1; size: NA; D: NA; J: TRBJ1-1
CDR3: CASSFGQGREKLFF; DNA: TGCGCCAGCAGCTTTGGACAGGGAAGGGAAAAACTGTTTTTT; V: TRBV5-1; size: few; D: TRBD1; J: TRBJ1-4
CDR3: CASSPLRDTQYF; DNA: TGTGCCAGCAGTCCGCTAAGAGATACGCAGTATTTT; V: TRBV6-1; size: NA; D: NA; J: TRBJ2-3
CDR3: CSVVEGTGGYTF; DNA: TGCAGCGTTGTGGAGGGGACAGGTGGCTACACCTTC; V: TRBV29-1; size: NA; D: TRBD1; J: TRBJ1-2
CDR3: CASTSGTRGTEAFF; DNA: TGTGCCAGTACATCAGGGACTCGTGGCACTGAAGCTTTCTTT; V: TRBV19; size: NA; D: NA; J: TRBJ1-1
CDR3: CSVLTSGGRETQYF; DNA: TGCAGCGTCCTGACTAGCGGGGGGCGGGAGACCCAGTACTTC; V: TRBV29-1; size: few; D: TRBD2; J: TRBJ2-5
CDR3: CASSLAEIAFF; DNA: TGTGCCAGCAGCTTAGCTGAGATCGCTTTCTTT; V: TRBV13; size: NA; D: NA; J: TRBJ1-1
CDR3: CASSETGRRSPLHF; DNA: TGTGCCAGCAGTGAGACAGGGAGGAGGTCACCCCTCCACTTT; V: TRBV6-1; size: NA; D: TRBD1; J: TRBJ1-6
CDR3: CASSPTQDGGYTF; DNA: TGTGCCAGCTCACCCACACAAGACGGGGGCTACACCTTC; V: TRBV18; size: NA; D: NA; J: TRBJ1-2
CDR3: CASKRTGNYEQYF; DNA: TGTGCCAGCAAGCGGACAGGTAACTACGAGCAGTACTTC; V: TRBV2; size: NA; D: TRBD1; J: TRBJ2-7
CDR3: CASSLNTTEAFF; DNA: TGTGCCAGCAGCTTAAACACGACTGAAGCTTTCTTT; V: TRBV11-1; size: NA; D: NA; J: TRBJ1-1
CDR3: CASSSQGVLGNTIYF; DNA: TGTGCCAGCAGTTCCCAGGGGGTACTTGGAAACACCATATATTTT; V: TRBV28; size: few; D: TRBD1; J: TRBJ1-3
CDR3: CASSPRQDYEQYF; DNA: TGCGCCAGCAGCCCCCGACAGGACTACGAGCAGTACTTC; V: TRBV4-1; size: NA; D: NA; J: TRBJ2-7
CDR3: CASSEARQPNQPQHF; DNA: TGTGCCAGCAGTGAAGCGCGGCAGCCGAATCAGCCCCAGCATTTT; V: TRBV2; size: NA; D: NA; J: TRBJ1-5
CDR3: CASSPRDRLNTEAFF; DNA: TGTGCCAGCAGTCCGAGGGACAGACTTAACACTGAAGCTTTCTTT; V: TRBV6-5; size: NA; D: TRBD1; J: TRBJ1-1
CDR3: CASSATTRDGYTF; DNA: TGTGCCAGCAGCGCCACTACCCGGGATGGCTACACCTTC; V: TRBV14; size: NA; D: NA; J: TRBJ1-2
CDR3: CASSFPGNTIYF; DNA: TGTGCCAGCAGTTTCCCGGGAAACACCATATATTTT; V: TRBV28; size: NA; D: NA; J: TRBJ1-3
CDR3: CSVDQGGYGYTF; DNA: TGCAGCGTTGACCAGGGGGGCTATGGCTACACCTTC; V: TRBV29-1; size: NA; D: TRBD1; J: TRBJ1-2
CDR3: CASNFPRTGGDQPQHF; DNA: TGTGCCAGCAATTTCCCCCGGACAGGGGGCGACCAGCCCCAGCATTTT; V: TRBV28; size: once; D: TRBD1; J: TRBJ1-5
CDR3: CASSPWWGDSYEQYF; DNA: TGTGCCAGCAGCCCATGGTGGGGGGACTCCTACGAGCAGTACTTC; V: TRBV11-2; size: NA; D: NA; J: TRBJ2-7
CDR3: CASSLYQGNSPLHF; DNA: TGTGCCAGCAGCTTGTATCAGGGAAATTCACCCCTCCACTTT; V: TRBV5-8; size: NA; D: NA; J: TRBJ1-6
CDR3: CASSLIGTANYGYTF; DNA: TGTGCCAGCAGTTTAATCGGGACAGCTAACTATGGCTACACCTTC; V: TRBV28; size: NA; D: TRBD1; J: TRBJ1-2
CDR3: CASSTDGGKTQYF; DNA: TGTGCCAGCAGTACGGACGGGGGAAAGACCCAGTACTTC; V: TRBV12-3/TRBV12-4; size: NA; D: NA; J: TRBJ2-5